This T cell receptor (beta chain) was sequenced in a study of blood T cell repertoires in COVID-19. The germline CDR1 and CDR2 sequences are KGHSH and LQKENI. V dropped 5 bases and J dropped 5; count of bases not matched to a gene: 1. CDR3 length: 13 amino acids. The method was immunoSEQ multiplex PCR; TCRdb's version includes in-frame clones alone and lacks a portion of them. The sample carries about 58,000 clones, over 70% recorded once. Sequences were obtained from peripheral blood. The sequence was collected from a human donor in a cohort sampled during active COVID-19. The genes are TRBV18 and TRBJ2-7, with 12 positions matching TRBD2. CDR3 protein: CASSRLAGDEQYF. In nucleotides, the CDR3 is TGTGCCAGCTCAAGACTAGCGGGAGACGAGCAGTACTTC.